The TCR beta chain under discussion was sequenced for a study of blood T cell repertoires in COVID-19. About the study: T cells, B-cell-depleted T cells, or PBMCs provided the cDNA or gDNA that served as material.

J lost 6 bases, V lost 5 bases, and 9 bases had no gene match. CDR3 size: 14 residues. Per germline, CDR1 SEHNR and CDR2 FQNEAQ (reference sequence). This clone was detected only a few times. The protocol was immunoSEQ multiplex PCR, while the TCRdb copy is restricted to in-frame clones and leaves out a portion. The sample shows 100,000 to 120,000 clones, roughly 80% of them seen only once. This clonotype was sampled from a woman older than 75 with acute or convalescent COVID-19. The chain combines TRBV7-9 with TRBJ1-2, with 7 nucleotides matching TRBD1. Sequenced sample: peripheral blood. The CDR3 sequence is CASSPRQGTDGYTF. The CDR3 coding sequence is TGTGCCAGCAGCCCTCGACAGGGAACCGATGGCTACACCTTC.